This paragraph reports one T cell receptor (beta chain). The target antigen is unknown. The entry originates in a study of T cell repertoires in cytomegalovirus infection. Study in general: As its CMV epitopes, the study selected recently identified HLA-C-restricted and well-studied HLA-B-restricted targets. Public TCR beta signatures were indicative of both CMV infection and a matching HLA type.

TCRdb called the reads again in MiXCR, with one record for every CDR3 protein. In the table there are a few hundred thousand distinct CDR3 sequences, approximately 40% of which are singletons. Germline V gene lookup returns CDR1 MGHRA and CDR2 YSYEKL. This CDR3 contains 17 residues. V gave up 0 bases and J gave up 2 bases; unmatched junction bases: 6. Broader study findings: HLA-C-restricted CMV-specific TCR beta clonotypes prevailed in the ex vivo response. Public TCR beta family frequency separated CMV-and-HLA carriers, including in an independent cohort.

This receptor was identified in a human donor in good health (CMV status not recorded). Some clones in this sample may be carry-over from other donors' samples. The chain employs TRBV4-1 and TRBJ2-3; 9 nucleotides agree with TRBD2. Sample: cultured PBMCs, taken from culture after CMV antigen stimulation. In nucleotides, the CDR3 is TGCGCCAGCAGCCAAGAGGTCAGCGGGAGGATCACAGATACGCAGTATTTT. Protein: CASSQEVSGRITDTQYF.